The rows below give T cell receptor beta chains drawn from one sample of a study of blood T cell repertoires in COVID-19. TCRdb keeps only in-frame clones here, not all; method: immunoSEQ multiplex PCR. The table shows 200,000 to 250,000 clones, with roughly 88% occurring only once. Input material: PBMCs or T cells enriched from blood (not recorded which). Receptors were obtained from a woman in her thirties or forties with acute COVID-19. Each CDR3 is given with its conserved first and last residue. Fields, in order: V gene, D gene, clone size, J gene, CDR3 DNA, CDR3 protein. The D gene is left open where the match is weak. Size is stated for part of the rows, as once, few or many counts, or as a class when the clone is expanded.

TRBV12-3/TRBV12-4	.	.	TRBJ1-5	TGTGCCAGCAGTGCCCCCGGTCAGCCCCAGCATTTT	CASSAPGQPQHF
TRBV21-1	.	.	TRBJ2-2	TGTGCCAGCAGCAAAGTAAAAAGGACAGGGAACACCGGGGAGCTGTTTTTT	CASSKVKRTGNTGELFF
TRBV5-4	.	.	TRBJ2-3	TGTGCCAGCAGCTTGCCCGCGGGGCTCCCAGATACGCAGTATTTT	CASSLPAGLPDTQYF
TRBV7-2	.	.	TRBJ1-2	TGTGCCAGCAGCTTCCCCGGGGATGGCTACACCTTC	CASSFPGDGYTF
TRBV2	TRBD2	.	TRBJ2-1	TGTGCCAGCAACCTAGCGGGGATCTACAATGAGCAGTTCTTC	CASNLAGIYNEQFF
TRBV2	.	once	TRBJ1-2	TGTGCCAGCAGTGGGGGGCTGGGCTATGGCTACACCTTC	CASSGGLGYGYTF
TRBV3-1/TRBV3-2	TRBD2	.	TRBJ2-5	TGTGCCAGCAGTCGGCGGGGGGGAACCCAAGAGACCCAGTACTTC	CASSRRGGTQETQYF
TRBV3-1/TRBV3-2	TRBD2	.	TRBJ2-1	TGTGCCAGCAGCCAAGCGCTAAGCGGGGGCAGTAATGAGCAGTTCTTC	CASSQALSGGSNEQFF
TRBV19	TRBD1	.	TRBJ2-3	TGTGCCAGTAGTACGGGACAGGGGGCTCCCACAGATACGCAGTATTTT	CASSTGQGAPTDTQYF
TRBV4-1	.	once	TRBJ2-7	TGCGCCAGCAGCCAAGATTCGACAGGAATTCCCTACGAGCAGTACTTC	CASSQDSTGIPYEQYF
TRBV27	TRBD1	.	TRBJ1-5	TGTGCCAGCAGTTCTGGGGACAGGGCTTTGGGGGCCCAGCATTTT	CASSSGDRALGAQHF
TRBV6-2/TRBV6-3	TRBD1	.	TRBJ2-6	TGTGCCAGCAGTTACGTAAAGCGACAGGGGGCAGGTGGGGCCAACGTCCTGACTTTC	CASSYVKRQGAGGANVLTF
TRBV10-1	TRBD1	.	TRBJ1-2	TGCGCCAGCAGTGGGGGGACAGGAAAGAACTATGGCTACACCTTC	CASSGGTGKNYGYTF
TRBV6-4	.	few	TRBJ1-1	TGTGCCAGCAGTGTCCGCCGGGACACAGCAGGGACTGAAGCTTTCTTT	CASSVRRDTAGTEAFF
TRBV7-6	.	.	TRBJ1-1	TGTGCCAGCAGCCTTGGGGAGGTGAACACTGAAGCTTTCTTT	CASSLGEVNTEAFF
TRBV12-5	TRBD1	.	TRBJ2-3	TGTGCTAGTGGTTTGGGCCGGGGACAGGCAGATACGCAGTATTTT	CASGLGRGQADTQYF
TRBV11-1	TRBD1	few	TRBJ1-1	TGTGCCAGCAGCCTACAGGGGGGCACTGAAGCTTTCTTT	CASSLQGGTEAFF
TRBV2	.	once	TRBJ1-5	TGTGCCAGCACCAAATCACTGCAGACAGGTACCTGGGGCAATCAGCCCCAGCATTTT	CASTKSLQTGTWGNQPQHF
TRBV7-2	.	.	TRBJ2-5	TGTGCCAGCAGCTTAGTCCCTACAAATTCGGGGTACTTC	CASSLVPTNSGYF
TRBV28	TRBD1	.	TRBJ1-3	TGTGCCAGCAGTATACCATCAGGGGGGATGGGGAACACCATATATTTT	CASSIPSGGMGNTIYF
TRBV13	TRBD1	.	TRBJ2-2	TGTGCCAGCAGCTCAGGGGGCGGGCGGACCGGGGAGCTGTTTTTT	CASSSGGGRTGELFF
TRBV19	TRBD1	.	TRBJ1-2	TGTGCCAGTAGTCCCCGACAGGGTCTGCCGGATGGCTACACCTTC	CASSPRQGLPDGYTF
TRBV4-1	TRBD2	.	TRBJ2-1	TGCGCCAGCACTAGCGGGGGGGCCACTGAGCAGTTCTTC	CASTSGGATEQFF
TRBV19	.	.	TRBJ2-5	TGTGCCAGTAGTCAAGGGCCGGGGTTCTCCGAGACCCAGTACTTC	CASSQGPGFSETQYF
TRBV5-4	TRBD1	.	TRBJ1-2	TGTGCCAGCAGCCGCGACAGGGGGGATGGCTACACCTTC	CASSRDRGDGYTF
TRBV7-3	TRBD2	.	TRBJ2-1	TGTGCCAGCAGCTCCCAACCCGCTAGCGGGGGGGCTTACGAGCAGTTCTTC	CASSSQPASGGAYEQFF
TRBV19	TRBD1	.	TRBJ1-4	TGTGCCAGTGCCGAACAGGGGTCTAATGAAAAACTGTTTTTT	CASAEQGSNEKLFF
TRBV27	TRBD1	.	TRBJ1-1	TGTGCCAGCAGTTTATCACTGACAGGGATCACTGAAGCTTTCTTT	CASSLSLTGITEAFF
TRBV7-8	.	.	TRBJ2-7	TGTGCCAGCAGCTTGGTGTGGGACAAGAGCTCCTACGAGCAGTACTTC	CASSLVWDKSSYEQYF
TRBV12-5	.	.	TRBJ1-5	TGTGCTAGTGGTTTGGGGCAGGGGAATCAGCCCCAGCATTTT	CASGLGQGNQPQHF
TRBV4-1	TRBD1	.	TRBJ1-1	TGCGCCAGCAGCCAAGGACAGGGGGCGCCCGGGGCTGAAGCTTTCTTT	CASSQGQGAPGAEAFF